One and the same sample provided the 13 T cell receptor beta chains below, sequenced in a study of blood T cell repertoires in COVID-19. The protocol was immunoSEQ multiplex PCR, while the TCRdb copy is restricted to in-frame clones and leaves out a portion. Of tens of thousands of clones in the sample, 82% are singletons; the top ten hold under 4.5%. The source material was peripheral blood. The receptors stem from a woman aged 60-70 years with acute or convalescent COVID-19.

The genes are TRBV3-1 (or the pseudogene TRBV3-2) and TRBJ2-3; 10 nucleotides line up with TRBD2. V shed 6 bases, J shed 4 bases, and the junction held 7 bases outside the gene matches. The germline V gene encodes CDR1 LGHDT and CDR2 YNNKEL (reference sequence). CDR3 length: 15 residues. CDR3 sequence: CASSLTSGDADTQYF. Written as DNA, the CDR3 is TGTGCCAGCAGTCTAACTAGCGGGGATGCAGATACGCAGTATTTT.

In DNA form, the CDR3 reads TGTGCCAGCAGTTCCGGACTAGCGGGAGCGACCGGGGAGCTGTTTTTT. Protein sequence: CASSSGLAGATGELFF. The chain has TRBV2 and TRBJ2-2, with 13 bases that match TRBD2. This CDR3 contains 16 residues. V gave up 5 bases and J gave up 5 bases; unmatched junction bases: 5. CDR1 SNHLY and CDR2 FYNNEI come from the germline V gene.

V and J are TRBV2 and TRBJ2-1, with TRBD2 matching 14 bases. V gave up 5 bases and J gave up 10 bases; unmatched junction bases: 7. This CDR3 comprises 15 residues. The germline gives CDR1 SNHLY, CDR2 FYNNEI. The CDR3 DNA reads as TGTGCCAGCAGTTTGACTAGCGGGGGGGCCAGGGAGCAGTTCTTC. This translates into CASSLTSGGAREQFF.

The V call is TRBV19, the J call TRBJ2-2; D uncertain. This CDR3 has 14 residues. Trimming took off 4 bases at V and 3 bases at J, with 9 bases between the two ends. Germline assignment: CDR1 LNHDA and CDR2 SQIVND (reference sequence). This CDR3 reads CASSRSLYTGELFF. The CDR3 bases are TGTGCCAGTAGTAGAAGCCTTTACACCGGGGAGCTGTTTTTT. Full variable domain (outside the CDR3, taken from reference TRBV19 and TRBJ2-2): DGGITQSPKYLFRKEGQNVTLSCEQNLNHDAMYWYRQDPGQGLRLIYYSQIVNDFQKGDIAEGYSVSREKKESFPLTVTSAQKNPTAFYLCASSRSLYTGELFFGEGSRLTVL.

V gene TRBV6-5 combines with J gene TRBJ1-1, with D maybe TRBD1 (5 bases). V was cut by 6 bases and J by 5 bases, with 16 bases left in between. The CDR3 sequence is 14 residues long. CDR1 is MNHEY, CDR2 SVGAGI, per germline. CDR3 nucleotide sequence: TGTGCCAGCAGCAAATGGGGGGGGGAAACTGAAGCTTTCTTT. Translated: CASSKWGGETEAFF.

This clone was recorded once. This rearrangement joins TRBV19 to TRBJ2-5; 8 bases fit TRBD1. V was clipped by 3 bases and J by 4 bases; unmatched bases: 13. This CDR3 has 17 residues. Germline V gives CDR1 LNHDA, CDR2 SQIVND (reference sequence). CDR3 residues: CASSIYGPGQGRETQYF. The CDR3, as DNA: TGTGCCAGTAGTATTTATGGCCCTGGACAGGGTAGAGAGACCCAGTACTTC.

The genes are TRBV6-1 and TRBJ2-7, with D uncertain. Germline CDR1 is MNHNS and CDR2 is SASEGT. Between the trimmed V and J ends, which lost 0 bases and 3 bases, there was a span of 6 bases. CDR3 size: 13 residues. The CDR3 region is CASSEATVYEQYF. CDR3 nucleotide sequence: TGTGCCAGCAGTGAAGCAACAGTCTACGAGCAGTACTTC.

V is TRBV18 and J is TRBJ1-2; D call uncertain. V shed 4 bases and J shed 4 bases, with 10 bases lying between them. The germline CDR1 and CDR2 sequences are KGHSH and LQKENI. This CDR3 is 13 amino acids long. Here the CDR3 DNA reads TGTGCCAGCTCACGGGCAGACGTCTATGGCTACACCTTC. It specifies CASSRADVYGYTF.

The chain combines TRBV19 with TRBJ1-3, with a tentative D call TRBD1 (5 bases). This CDR3 contains 16 residues. Trimming removed 4 bases at V and 0 bases at J, with 13 bases between. Germline loops: CDR1 LNHDA, CDR2 SQIVND (reference sequence). As DNA, the CDR3 is TGTGCCAGTAGTACCCAGGGACTCAACTCTGGAAACACCATATATTTT. Translating gives CASSTQGLNSGNTIYF.

This clone showed up just a few times. The gene calls are TRBV7-3 and TRBJ2-1; 9 bases are a match to TRBD2. J was trimmed by 9 bases and V by 1 base; bases with no gene match: 4. CDR3 size: 14 residues. CDR1 and CDR2 from the germline V gene are SGHTA and FQGTGA. The CDR3 coding sequence is TGTGCCAGCAGCTTAAGCTTAGCGGGGGCTGAGCAGTTCTTC. Translating it yields CASSLSLAGAEQFF.

The rearrangement links TRBV5-1 to TRBJ2-2, with D maybe TRBD1 (7 bases). The CDR3 totals 15 residues. Germline CDR1 reads SGHRS; CDR2 reads YFSETQ. V lost 0 bases and J lost 5, with 11 bases in between. The DNA of the CDR3 is TGCGCCAGCAGCTTGGACAGGGGAGGAACCGGGGAGCTGTTTTTT. It encodes CASSLDRGGTGELFF.

The chain has TRBV29-1 and TRBJ1-3; unclear D gene. The CDR3 totals 14 residues. V lost 7 bases and J lost 0, with 13 bases in between. Germline CDR1 and CDR2: SQVTM and ANQGSEA. CDR3 DNA: TGCAGCGCTACGCCAGGATACTCTGGAAACACCATATATTTT. This codes for CSATPGYSGNTIYF.

The genes are TRBV6-5 and TRBJ1-2; no firm D call. Trimming removed 11 bases from V and 7 bases from J, with 14 bases in between. The length of the CDR3 is 11 residues. Germline assignment: CDR1 MNHEY and CDR2 SVGAGI. The CDR3 protein is CAGSTDLGYTF. CDR3 coding DNA: TGTGCCGGCTCCACCGATCTTGGCTACACCTTC.